A selection of T cell receptor beta chains follows, all from one sample in a study of patients and donors after allogeneic stem cell transplantation. TCRdb used MiXCR to reprocess the RT-PCR reads, holding one entry per CDR3 protein. The top ten clones hold around 7.2% of a sample with hundreds of thousands of distinct CDR3 sequences, roughly 17% of them seen once. Material: blood, either unsorted or a sorted T cell fraction (not recorded which). The receptor source for this set is a human donor who was either an allogeneic HSCT recipient or a stem cell or donor lymphocyte infusion donor (not recorded which). It is not recorded whose cells these are; they may come from a transplant donor. CDR3s include the opening cysteine and the closing phenylalanine or tryptophan. The D gene is left open where the match is weak. Not all rows give a size; the values are once, few, many and, for expanded clones, a class.

j_call: TRBJ2-3
d_call: TRBD2
v_call: TRBV7-3
clone_size: few
cdr3_nt: TGTGCCAGCAGCCTCGAGGCGGGACTAGCGCAGTATTTT
cdr3_aa: CASSLEAGLAQYF

j_call: TRBJ1-2
d_call: .
v_call: TRBV6-2/TRBV6-3
clone_size: few
cdr3_nt: TGTGCCAGCAGTTACCGGGGGCTGACCGTTCGTGGCTACACCTTC
cdr3_aa: CASSYRGLTVRGYTF

j_call: TRBJ2-7
d_call: TRBD2
v_call: TRBV12-3/TRBV12-4
clone_size: .
cdr3_nt: TGTGCCAGCAGTTATCTCTATGCGCTAGCGGGGGGAAACCCCTACGAGCAGTACTTC
cdr3_aa: CASSYLYALAGGNPYEQYF

j_call: TRBJ2-2
d_call: .
v_call: TRBV2
clone_size: few
cdr3_nt: TGTGCCAACTACCTCAACACCGGGGAGCTGTTTTTT
cdr3_aa: CANYLNTGELFF

j_call: TRBJ1-4
d_call: TRBD1
v_call: TRBV7-6
clone_size: few
cdr3_nt: TGTGCCAGCAGCTTAGTCCTCGGGACAGGGAGTGAAAAACTGTTTTTT
cdr3_aa: CASSLVLGTGSEKLFF

j_call: TRBJ2-7
d_call: .
v_call: TRBV11-2
clone_size: .
cdr3_nt: TGTGCCAGCAGCCCGCTGAGCGGACCGAAGAGAAATTTGGAGCAGTACTTC
cdr3_aa: CASSPLSGPKRNLEQYF

j_call: TRBJ2-7
d_call: .
v_call: TRBV27
clone_size: many
cdr3_nt: TGTGCCAGCGGCCTTTGGGGGCCCCACGAGCAGTACTTC
cdr3_aa: CASGLWGPHEQYF

j_call: TRBJ2-1
d_call: .
v_call: TRBV24-1
clone_size: many
cdr3_nt: TGTGCCACCAGTGATAGTGCCCGGATTAGCTCCTACAATGAGCAGTTCTTC
cdr3_aa: CATSDSARISSYNEQFF

j_call: TRBJ2-7
d_call: .
v_call: TRBV12-3/TRBV12-4
clone_size: many
cdr3_nt: TGTGCCAGCAGTTTGAACGCCTGGGGTTCCCACGAGCAGTACTTC
cdr3_aa: CASSLNAWGSHEQYF

j_call: TRBJ2-7
d_call: TRBD1
v_call: TRBV6-5
clone_size: .
cdr3_nt: TGTGCCAGCAGTTACTCCCGGACAGGGGACGAGCAGTACTTC
cdr3_aa: CASSYSRTGDEQYF

j_call: TRBJ2-2
d_call: TRBD2
v_call: TRBV5-1
clone_size: many
cdr3_nt: TGCGCCAGCAGCTCAGGACTAGCTAACACCGGGGAGCTGTTTTTT
cdr3_aa: CASSSGLANTGELFF

j_call: TRBJ2-1
d_call: TRBD2
v_call: TRBV19
clone_size: .
cdr3_nt: TGTGCCAGTAGTGTAGCTAGCGGGAGGAACTACAATGAGCAGTTCTTC
cdr3_aa: CASSVASGRNYNEQFF

j_call: TRBJ2-1
d_call: TRBD2
v_call: TRBV11-2
clone_size: .
cdr3_nt: TGTGCCAGCAGCCGGACTAGCGGAGACCGGGGTGAGCAGTTCTTC
cdr3_aa: CASSRTSGDRGEQFF

j_call: TRBJ2-7
d_call: TRBD1
v_call: TRBV6-1
clone_size: few
cdr3_nt: TGTGCCAGCAGTAAGAGACAGGGCGACTTCTACGAGCAGTACTTC
cdr3_aa: CASSKRQGDFYEQYF

j_call: TRBJ2-5
d_call: .
v_call: TRBV6-1
clone_size: few
cdr3_nt: TGTGCCAGCTCCTTATTCCGAACAGAGTACCAAGAGACCCAGTACTTC
cdr3_aa: CASSLFRTEYQETQYF

j_call: TRBJ1-1
d_call: .
v_call: TRBV12-3/TRBV12-4
clone_size: many
cdr3_nt: TGTGCCAGCAGTTTCGTAGCCAGGAACAGGGCAGCTTTCTTT
cdr3_aa: CASSFVARNRAAFF

j_call: TRBJ2-7
d_call: .
v_call: TRBV5-6
clone_size: .
cdr3_nt: TGTGCCAGCAGCTTGCCCGAATCCTACGAGCAGTACTTC
cdr3_aa: CASSLPESYEQYF

j_call: TRBJ2-6
d_call: .
v_call: TRBV25-1
clone_size: .
cdr3_nt: TGTGCCAGCAGTGTGGGGCCCACGCGGGGGCGGCCCTCTGGGGCCAACGTCCTGACTTTC
cdr3_aa: CASSVGPTRGRPSGANVLTF

j_call: TRBJ1-1
d_call: .
v_call: TRBV20-1
clone_size: few
cdr3_nt: TGCAGTGCTAGCGGCCCTGATACTGAAGCTTTCTTT
cdr3_aa: CSASGPDTEAFF

j_call: TRBJ2-7
d_call: .
v_call: TRBV5-1
clone_size: many
cdr3_nt: TGCGCCAGCAGTTTACGACAGGGACTAACCTACGAGCAGTACTTC
cdr3_aa: CASSLRQGLTYEQYF

j_call: TRBJ1-2
d_call: TRBD1
v_call: TRBV12-3/TRBV12-4
clone_size: .
cdr3_nt: TGTGCCAGCAGTTTCGGGACAGGGGGCGATGGCTACACCTTC
cdr3_aa: CASSFGTGGDGYTF

j_call: TRBJ1-1
d_call: .
v_call: TRBV5-1
clone_size: few
cdr3_nt: TGCGCCAGCAGCTTTCTCGGGACATCGGGAGGCACTGAAGCTTTCTTT
cdr3_aa: CASSFLGTSGGTEAFF

j_call: TRBJ2-7
d_call: .
v_call: TRBV28
clone_size: many
cdr3_nt: TGTGCCAGCAGTTTAGGTGGTCTACCTTTGAGAGAGCAGTACTTC
cdr3_aa: CASSLGGLPLREQYF

j_call: TRBJ1-2
d_call: .
v_call: TRBV3-1
clone_size: .
cdr3_nt: TGTGCCAGCAGCCAGGCTCCGGGACAACTCTATGGCTACACCTTC
cdr3_aa: CASSQAPGQLYGYTF

j_call: TRBJ2-1
d_call: .
v_call: TRBV7-2
clone_size: many
cdr3_nt: TGTGCCAGCAGCTTAGGGTGGGGCTCCTACAATGAGCAGTTCTTC
cdr3_aa: CASSLGWGSYNEQFF

j_call: TRBJ1-2
d_call: .
v_call: TRBV11-2
clone_size: few
cdr3_nt: TGTGCCAGCAGCTTAGATTGGCGCGGCAGGGAAAACTATGGCTACACCTTC
cdr3_aa: CASSLDWRGRENYGYTF

j_call: TRBJ2-3
d_call: .
v_call: TRBV20-1
clone_size: .
cdr3_nt: TGCAGTGCTCGGAGAGGGGTATTAGCGGAAGATACGCAGTATTTT
cdr3_aa: CSARRGVLAEDTQYF

j_call: TRBJ2-5
d_call: .
v_call: TRBV20-1
clone_size: few
cdr3_nt: TGCAGTGCTAGAGATACTAAACGAGAAAGGACCCAGTACTTC
cdr3_aa: CSARDTKRERTQYF

j_call: TRBJ2-2
d_call: .
v_call: TRBV7-3
clone_size: few
cdr3_nt: TGTGCCAGCAGCCCCCCCACCAGCACCGGGGAGCTGTTTTTT
cdr3_aa: CASSPPTSTGELFF

j_call: TRBJ2-7
d_call: TRBD2
v_call: TRBV7-8
clone_size: .
cdr3_nt: TGTGCCAGCAGTTCATCCGGGACTACCTTCGAGCAGTACTTC
cdr3_aa: CASSSSGTTFEQYF

j_call: TRBJ2-7
d_call: .
v_call: TRBV7-9
clone_size: .
cdr3_nt: TGTGCCAGCAGCCTCGGCAGGGGTAATCTCGAGCAGTACTTC
cdr3_aa: CASSLGRGNLEQYF

j_call: TRBJ2-1
d_call: .
v_call: TRBV30
clone_size: .
cdr3_nt: TGTGCCTGGACGGTTGGGAATGAGCAGTTCTTC
cdr3_aa: CAWTVGNEQFF

j_call: TRBJ1-1
d_call: .
v_call: TRBV11-3
clone_size: .
cdr3_nt: TGTGCCAGCAGCTTAGGGACAGCCATGAACACTGAAGCTTTCTTT
cdr3_aa: CASSLGTAMNTEAFF

j_call: TRBJ2-3
d_call: TRBD1
v_call: TRBV15
clone_size: few
cdr3_nt: TGTGCCACCAGCAGAGCCCGTGACAGGGTCACAGATACGCAGTATTTT
cdr3_aa: CATSRARDRVTDTQYF

j_call: TRBJ1-6
d_call: TRBD1
v_call: TRBV4-2
clone_size: .
cdr3_nt: TGTGCCAGCAGCCACGAATCCGGGACAGAGAGCAATTCACCCCTCCACTTT
cdr3_aa: CASSHESGTESNSPLHF

j_call: TRBJ1-1
d_call: TRBD1
v_call: TRBV12-3/TRBV12-4
clone_size: many
cdr3_nt: TGTGCCAGCGGATACAGGGGGCGAAACACTGAAGCTTTCTTT
cdr3_aa: CASGYRGRNTEAFF

j_call: TRBJ2-7
d_call: .
v_call: TRBV9
clone_size: .
cdr3_nt: TGTGCCAGCAGCGTAGGGGCAGGAAGGCCCTACGAGCAGTACTTC
cdr3_aa: CASSVGAGRPYEQYF

j_call: TRBJ1-4
d_call: TRBD1
v_call: TRBV4-1
clone_size: .
cdr3_nt: TGCGCCAGCAGCCCTAGAAGGGGACAGGGAAACCCGGAGTATCAACTGTTTTTT
cdr3_aa: CASSPRRGQGNPEYQLFF

j_call: TRBJ1-1
d_call: .
v_call: TRBV4-2
clone_size: .
cdr3_nt: TGTGCCAGCAGCCAAACAGAGACGAACACTGAAGCTTTCTTT
cdr3_aa: CASSQTETNTEAFF

j_call: TRBJ2-3
d_call: .
v_call: TRBV25-1
clone_size: few
cdr3_nt: TGTGCCAGCAGTGCTCGACAGGTACTATCGCCAGATACGCAGTATTTT
cdr3_aa: CASSARQVLSPDTQYF

j_call: TRBJ2-1
d_call: .
v_call: TRBV30
clone_size: few
cdr3_nt: TGTGCCTGGGGCCTAGGGGGAGGTGAGCAGTTCTTC
cdr3_aa: CAWGLGGGEQFF

j_call: TRBJ2-7
d_call: TRBD2
v_call: TRBV5-8
clone_size: .
cdr3_nt: TGTGCCAGCAGCGATATCTCGACTAGCCAGATCTCCTACGAGCAGTACTTC
cdr3_aa: CASSDISTSQISYEQYF

j_call: TRBJ1-5
d_call: .
v_call: TRBV7-7
clone_size: many
cdr3_nt: TGTGCTAGCAGCTCAGAACCGAATCAGCCCCAGCATTTT
cdr3_aa: CASSSEPNQPQHF

j_call: TRBJ2-4
d_call: TRBD1
v_call: TRBV15
clone_size: .
cdr3_nt: TGTGCCACCAGCAAAGGACAGGCTGATCTAGCCAAAAACATTCAGTACTTC
cdr3_aa: CATSKGQADLAKNIQYF

j_call: TRBJ2-1
d_call: TRBD2
v_call: TRBV12-3/TRBV12-4
clone_size: .
cdr3_nt: TGTGCCAGCAGTTTTCTTGCCCGGACTAGTATCGACAATGAGCAGTTCTTC
cdr3_aa: CASSFLARTSIDNEQFF

j_call: TRBJ2-7
d_call: TRBD2
v_call: TRBV6-1
clone_size: .
cdr3_nt: TGTGCCAGCATTACAGGACTAGCCCCCTACGAGCAGTACTTC
cdr3_aa: CASITGLAPYEQYF

j_call: TRBJ1-2
d_call: .
v_call: TRBV5-1
clone_size: few
cdr3_nt: TGCGCCAGCAGCCCTCTGGCAGGGGTGGACTATGGCTACACCTTC
cdr3_aa: CASSPLAGVDYGYTF

j_call: TRBJ2-3
d_call: .
v_call: TRBV3-1
clone_size: few
cdr3_nt: TGTGCCAGCAGCCAAGAGCTAGCCGGGGATACGCAGTATTTT
cdr3_aa: CASSQELAGDTQYF